These 24 T cell receptor beta chains were all obtained from the same sample, sequenced in a study of response to subunit inactivated influenza vaccine. MiXCR, applied by TCRdb to the RT-PCR reads, yields one record per CDR3 protein. The repertoire consists of hundreds of thousands of distinct CDR3 sequences, with 21% occurring once and the leading ten covering roughly a tenth. The sample in question was PBMCs from blood, obtained 21 months after vaccination. The source is a man aged 45-69 years who received an inactivated influenza vaccine.

In this sample, this clonotype turned up a few times. The V and J genes are TRBV6-1 and TRBJ1-4; D may be TRBD1 (6 bases). V lost 1 base and J lost 8, with 11 bases in between. CDR1 MNHNS and CDR2 SASEGT come from the germline V gene. CDR3 size: 14 residues. The CDR3 is CASSEVVTGEKLFF. CDR3 bases: TGTGCCAGCAGTGAAGTGGTGACAGGCGAAAAACTGTTTTTT.

Concerning this clonotype itself: This may be a read error: a much more frequent sequence differs by one nucleotide. The chain combines TRBV18 with TRBJ1-3; no clear D. This CDR3 region has 15 residues. Germline CDR1 is KGHSH and CDR2 is LQKENI. The DNA for the CDR3 is TGTGCCAGCTCACCCCAGACAAGCTCTGGAAACTCCATATATTTT. This sequence encodes CASSPQTSSGNSIYF. Together with reference TRBV18 and TRBJ1-3, the CDR3 gives the full variable domain: NAGVMQNPRHLVRRRGQEARLRCSPMKGHSHVYWYRQLPEEGLKFMVYLQKENIIDESGMPKERFSAEFPKEGPSILRIQQVVRGDSAAYFCASSPQTSSGNSIYFGEGSWLTVV.

The sample holds a few counts of this clonotype. This chain links TRBV6-6 with TRBJ1-5; D gene ambiguous. This CDR3 is 13 amino acids long. The germline gives CDR1 MNHNY, CDR2 SVGAGI (reference sequence). V lost 5 bases and J lost 6, with 11 bases in between. The DNA of the CDR3 is TGTGCCAGCAGTGTAGGATTAGGTCAGCCCCAGCATTTT. This codes for CASSVGLGQPQHF.

The rearrangement uses TRBV4-3 and TRBJ2-7; no reliable D call. The length of the CDR3 is 16 residues. Germline V gene sequence: CDR1 LGHNA, CDR2 YSLEER. The V end lost 1 base, the J end lost 0 bases, and 13 bases lay between the germline ends. The CDR3 DNA follows: TGCGCCAGCAGCCAAGGCGTCAGCGAACTCTCCTACGAGCAGTACTTC. This sequence encodes CASSQGVSELSYEQYF.

This clonotype was seen more than once but under ten times. The chain employs TRBV20-1 and TRBJ1-5; TRBD1 aligns across 8 bases. This CDR3 spans 14 amino acids. Trimming took 5 bases from V and 7 from J; bases not matched to a gene: 10. Germline CDR1 DFQATT, CDR2 SNEGSKA (reference sequence). This chain's CDR3 is CSAPETGGGQPQHF. CDR3 nucleotides: TGCAGTGCTCCAGAAACAGGGGGAGGGCAGCCCCAGCATTTT.

This clonotype occurred a few times. The chain combines TRBV2 with TRBJ1-1, with 9 bases lining up with TRBD1. V lost 5 bases, J lost 1 base, and 8 bases stayed unmatched. CDR1 SNHLY and CDR2 FYNNEI come from the germline V gene. This CDR3 comprises 16 residues. The CDR3 loop is CASSPGTGWRNTEAFF. For the CDR3, the DNA is TGTGCCAGCAGTCCCGGGACAGGGTGGAGGAACACTGAAGCTTTCTTT.

V usage is TRBV4-1 and J usage is TRBJ2-1; D not certain. CDR3 length: 14 residues. Germline V gene lookup returns CDR1 MGHRA and CDR2 YSYEKL. V lost 0 bases and J 2 bases, leaving 5 bases between the germline ends. CDR3 DNA: TGCGCCAGCAGCCAAGAGGCTACCTACAATGAGCAGTTCTTC. Its translation is CASSQEATYNEQFF.

This chain uses TRBV20-1 with TRBJ1-6; 9 bases agree with TRBD1. V shed 5 bases, J shed 0 bases, and the junction held 14 bases outside the gene matches. This CDR3 is 19 amino acids long. The V gene's germline CDR1 is DFQATT and CDR2 SNEGSKA (reference sequence). CDR3 protein: CSALDRGFICLSYNSPLHF. CDR3 DNA sequence: TGCAGTGCTTTGGACAGGGGCTTCATCTGCCTCTCCTATAATTCACCCCTCCACTTT.

This clonotype was found a few times. The genes are TRBV29-1 and TRBJ2-1; 10 bases line up with TRBD2. The CDR3 contains 14 residues. Germline values: CDR1 SQVTM, CDR2 ANQGSEA. V was clipped by 6 bases and J by 2 bases; unmatched bases: 4. The CDR3 region is CSVLAGAAYNEQFF. CDR3 coding DNA: TGCAGCGTGCTAGCGGGAGCGGCCTACAATGAGCAGTTCTTC.

V and J are TRBV27 and TRBJ2-7; TRBD1 matches 9 bases. The CDR3 totals 16 residues. The germline gives CDR1 MNHEY, CDR2 SMNVEV (reference sequence). V dropped 1 base and J dropped 3; count of bases not matched to a gene: 7. The CDR3 sequence: CASSLYGTGSFYEQYF. The DNA of the CDR3 is TGTGCCAGCAGTTTATACGGGACAGGGTCCTTCTACGAGCAGTACTTC.

CDR3 nucleotide sequence: TGTGCCAGCAGCTCACTTACAGGGGTCTATGGCTACACCTTC. Translation gives CASSSLTGVYGYTF. The J gene is TRBJ1-2, the V gene TRBV11-2, with 7 bases lining up with TRBD1. This CDR3 is built from 14 residues. Germline-derived CDR1 and CDR2 are SGHAT and FQNNGV. With V trimmed by 4 bases and J by 4 bases, 6 bases remained unmatched.

This clonotype was counted only a few times. The rearrangement uses TRBV7-9 and TRBJ1-2, with D perhaps matching TRBD1 (6 bases). CDR3 length: 14 residues. The V end was cut by 0 bases, the J end by 6 bases, with 11 bases between. The germline V gene has CDR1 SEHNR and CDR2 FQNEAQ (reference sequence). The chain's CDR3 is CASSLAGPGDGYTF. CDR3 sequence (DNA): TGTGCCAGCAGCTTAGCTGGCCCAGGGGATGGCTACACCTTC. The complete variable domain, with remaining parts taken from reference TRBV7-9 and TRBJ1-2, reads DTGVSQNPRHKITKRGQNVTFRCDPISEHNRLYWYRQTLGQGPEFLTYFQNEAQLEKSRLLSDRFSAERPKGSFSTLEIQRTEQGDSAMYLCASSLAGPGDGYTFGSGTRLTVV.

This clonotype was counted a few times. The chain couples TRBV12-3 or TRBV12-4 to TRBJ1-4; 7 bases match TRBD1. J lost 8 bases, V lost 5 bases, and 11 bases had no gene match. The CDR3 spans 15 residues. The CDR3 DNA sequence: TGTGCCAGCAGTCCAGGGGGGGCTGAATCCGAAAAACTGTTTTTT. This gives the protein CASSPGGAESEKLFF.

The chain joins TRBV6-2 or TRBV6-3 to TRBJ2-2, with D perhaps TRBD1 (6 bases). CDR1 and CDR2 (germline): MNHEY, SVGEGT. V shed 5 bases and J shed 6 bases, with 16 bases lying between them. This CDR3 is 15 amino acids long. CDR3 in DNA: TGTGCCAGCAGTACGATACAGGGAATATCCGGGGAGCTGTTTTTT. It translates to CASSTIQGISGELFF.

This clonotype occurred many times. The chain joins TRBV2 to TRBJ1-2; D is undetermined. The V gene's germline CDR1 is SNHLY and CDR2 FYNNEI. Trimming left V 6 bases short and J 1 base short, with 6 bases between. This CDR3 has 12 residues. The CDR3 protein is CASRPFNYGYTF. The CDR3 nucleotides read TGTGCCAGCAGGCCATTTAACTATGGCTACACCTTC.

The chain uses TRBV3-1 and TRBJ1-1, with D hard to call. V lost 0 bases, J lost 1 base, and 15 bases lay in between. The V gene's germline CDR1 is LGHDT and CDR2 YNNKEL (reference sequence). The length of the CDR3 is 17 residues. The CDR3 DNA reads TGTGCCAGCAGCCAAGATCGCTCCCTTACATGGAACACTGAAGCTTTCTTT. It codes for CASSQDRSLTWNTEAFF.

The chain combines TRBV20-1 with TRBJ2-5; no definite D call. Germline lookup yields CDR1 DFQATT and CDR2 SNEGSKA (reference sequence). V lost 0 bases to trimming and J lost 5 bases, with 13 bases between them. This CDR3 is built from 14 residues. The CDR3 bases are TGCAGTGCTAGAGAGCCCAGAGTGGGCGAGACCCAGTACTTC. Protein product: CSAREPRVGETQYF.

V gene TRBV10-3 combines with J gene TRBJ1-1, with D hard to call. CDR1 and CDR2 from the germline V gene are ENHRY and SYGVKD. This CDR3 has 15 residues. The V end was cut by 0 bases, the J end by 3 bases, with 11 bases between. CDR3 sequence: CAISESRVLDTEAFF. The CDR3 DNA sequence: TGTGCCATCAGTGAGTCCCGAGTCCTAGACACTGAAGCTTTCTTT.

This clonotype was counted a few times. The V and J genes are TRBV27 and TRBJ1-6, with 9 positions matching TRBD1. With V trimmed by 5 bases and J by 9 bases, 8 bases remained unmatched. The CDR3 is 15 residues long. Germline V CDR1 and CDR2: MNHEY, SMNVEV (reference sequence). The CDR3 nucleotides are TGTGCCAGCAGTCCTTTACAGGGGGCTCGTTCACCCCTCCACTTT. This gives the protein CASSPLQGARSPLHF.

CDR3 nucleotides: TGTGCCAGCAGTTTAGCGCCAAGGGTCGAGCAGTACTTC. It is translated as CASSLAPRVEQYF. The chain carries TRBV12-3 or TRBV12-4 and TRBJ2-7; D unresolved. V was shortened by 0 bases and J by 6 bases, with 9 bases between the two germline ends. There are 13 residues in the CDR3.

This clonotype was detected only a few times. The chain recombines TRBV6-5 with TRBJ1-2; D remains ambiguous. The germline V gene has CDR1 MNHEY and CDR2 SVGAGI. V was pared by 0 bases and J by 1 base, with 12 bases between. The CDR3 sequence is 16 residues long. CDR3 loop: CASSYSPQTSNYGYTF. CDR3 bases: TGTGCCAGCAGTTACTCCCCCCAAACAAGTAACTATGGCTACACCTTC.

The chain is built from TRBV3-1 and TRBJ1-6, with 8 bases aligning to TRBD1. Trimming removed 5 bases from V and 0 bases from J; junction bases left unmatched: 3. Germline CDR1 reads LGHDT; CDR2 reads YNNKEL (reference sequence). The CDR3 length is 16 residues. The CDR3 DNA sequence: TGTGCCAGCAGCGACAGGGGAAGCTCCTATAATTCACCCCTCCACTTT. Its protein is CASSDRGSSYNSPLHF.

The J gene is TRBJ1-1, the V gene TRBV7-9; D remains ambiguous. CDR1 is SEHNR and CDR2 is FQNEAQ in the germline V gene (reference sequence). Between the trimmed V and J ends, which lost 0 bases and 5 bases, there was a span of 13 bases. This CDR3 is built from 15 residues. DNA for the CDR3: TGTGCCAGCAGCTTAGCGGGGATTTCACTAACTGAAGCTTTCTTT. The encoded protein is CASSLAGISLTEAFF.

The CDR3 loop is CSARAGTGNSYEQYF. In DNA form, the CDR3 reads TGCAGTGCTAGAGCCGGGACAGGGAACTCCTACGAGCAGTACTTC. The chain joins TRBV20-1 to TRBJ2-7; the match to TRBD1 covers 9 bases. The CDR3 runs 15 residues. In germline, CDR1 is DFQATT, CDR2 SNEGSKA (reference sequence). The V and J ends lost 1 base and 0 bases, in that order; junction bases with no gene match: 4.